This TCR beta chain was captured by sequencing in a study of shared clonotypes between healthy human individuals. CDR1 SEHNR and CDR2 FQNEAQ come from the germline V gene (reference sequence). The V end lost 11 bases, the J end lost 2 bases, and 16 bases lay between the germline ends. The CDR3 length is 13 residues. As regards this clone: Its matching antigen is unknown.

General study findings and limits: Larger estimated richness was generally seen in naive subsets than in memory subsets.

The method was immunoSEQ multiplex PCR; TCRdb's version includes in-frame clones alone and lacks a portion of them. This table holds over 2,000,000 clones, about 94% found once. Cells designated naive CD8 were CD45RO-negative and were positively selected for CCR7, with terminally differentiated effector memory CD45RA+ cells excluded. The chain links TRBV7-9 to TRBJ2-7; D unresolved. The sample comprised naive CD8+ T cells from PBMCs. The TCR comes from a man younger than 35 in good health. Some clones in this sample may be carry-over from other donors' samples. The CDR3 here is CALPAARTYEQYF. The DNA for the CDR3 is TGTGCCCTACCGGCAGCTAGAACCTACGAGCAGTACTTC.